This TCR beta chain was sequenced for a study of T cells after yellow fever vaccination. TCRdb ran MiXCR on the 5' RACE reads and lists one entry per CDR3 protein. The sample holds 300,000 to 400,000 distinct CDR3 sequences; around 13% are singletons and the top ten take about 3%. Study-level results: The bulk population could contribute abundant contaminating clonotypes to FACS-sorted repertoires. Most clones from primary vaccination resurfaced after the booster (roughly 96% CD4, less than 90% CD8). The secondary response peaked faster, at day 5 versus 15, but was weaker.

This clonotype was recorded a few times. Antigen: not known. The CDR3 extends over 13 amino acids. V gave up 2 bases and J gave up 9 bases, with 11 bases separating them. From germline, CDR1 is KGHSH and CDR2 LQKENI. The sequence was obtained from a young man who received the YFV17D yellow fever vaccine. The source material was CD4+ T cells sorted from PBMCs, sampled 15 days after the yellow fever booster vaccination. The chain uses TRBV18 and TRBJ2-1; weak D call: TRBD1 (6 bases). CDR3 residues: CASSPNRAGEQFF. The CDR3 nucleotides are TGTGCCAGCTCACCAAACAGGGCGGGTGAGCAGTTCTTC.